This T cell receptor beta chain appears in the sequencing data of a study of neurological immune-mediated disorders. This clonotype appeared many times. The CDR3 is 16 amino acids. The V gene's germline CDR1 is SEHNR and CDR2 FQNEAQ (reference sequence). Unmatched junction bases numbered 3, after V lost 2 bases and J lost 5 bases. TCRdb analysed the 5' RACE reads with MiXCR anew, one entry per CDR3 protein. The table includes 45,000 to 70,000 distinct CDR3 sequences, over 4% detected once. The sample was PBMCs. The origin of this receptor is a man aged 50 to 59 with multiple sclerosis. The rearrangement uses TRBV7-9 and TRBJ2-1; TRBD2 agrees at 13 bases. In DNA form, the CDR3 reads TGTGCCAGCAGCTTAACTAGCGGGAGGGAAAACAATGAGCAGTTCTTC. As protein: CASSLTSGRENNEQFF.